This TCR beta chain originates from a study of metastatic and nonmetastatic thyroid tumors. Whole-study context: Repertoire comparison spanned blood and tumor or nodule tissue of malignant and benign thyroid patients. Study-level results: Benign nodules reportedly had significantly lower TCR beta diversity than malignant thyroid tumors in blood and tumor.

With MiXCR, TCRdb called clones anew from the PCR reads. The sample has roughly 70,000 clones, 15% to 20% seen once; the top ten hold 9.5% to 15%. No treatment had been given to any patient before thyroid surgery. In germline, CDR1 is SGDLS, CDR2 YYNGEE. The CDR3 is made up of 20 amino acids. Unmatched junction bases numbered 16, after V lost 2 bases and J lost 0 bases. On this clone: The antigen is unknown.

The sequence was collected from a female donor with papillary thyroid cancer or a benign thyroid nodule (not recorded which). Some clones in this sample may be carry-over from other donors' samples. The V call is TRBV9, the J call TRBJ2-3; TRBD2 matches 9 bases. Sample: blood. Here the CDR3 DNA reads TGTGCCAGCAGCGTCCTTAGCGGGGGATACGGAGATTCTAGCACAGATACGCAGTATTTT. Protein: CASSVLSGGYGDSSTDTQYF.